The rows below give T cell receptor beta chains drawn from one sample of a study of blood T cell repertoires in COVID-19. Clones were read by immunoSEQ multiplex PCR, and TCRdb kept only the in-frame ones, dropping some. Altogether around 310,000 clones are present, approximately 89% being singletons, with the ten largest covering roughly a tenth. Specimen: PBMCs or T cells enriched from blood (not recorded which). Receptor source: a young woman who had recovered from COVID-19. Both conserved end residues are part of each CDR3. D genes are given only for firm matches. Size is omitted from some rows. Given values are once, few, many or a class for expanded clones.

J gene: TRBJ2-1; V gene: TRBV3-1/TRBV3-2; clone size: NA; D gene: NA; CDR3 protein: CASSQDGHEQFF; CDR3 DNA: TGTGCCAGCAGCCAAGATGGGCATGAGCAGTTCTTC
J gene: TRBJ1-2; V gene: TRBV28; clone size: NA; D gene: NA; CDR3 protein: CASIISGDYGYTF; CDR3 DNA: TGTGCCAGCATTATATCAGGGGACTATGGCTACACCTTC
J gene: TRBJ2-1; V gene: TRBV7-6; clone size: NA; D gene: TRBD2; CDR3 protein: CASSPIAGEDNEQFF; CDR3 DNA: TGTGCCAGCAGCCCCATAGCGGGAGAAGACAATGAGCAGTTCTTC
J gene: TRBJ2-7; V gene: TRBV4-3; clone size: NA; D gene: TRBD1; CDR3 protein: CASSRDRDSYEQYF; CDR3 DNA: TGCGCCAGCAGCCGGGACAGGGACTCCTACGAGCAGTACTTC
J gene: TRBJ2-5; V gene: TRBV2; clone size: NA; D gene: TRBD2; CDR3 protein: CASSSGTSGKETQYF; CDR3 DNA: TGTGCCAGCAGCAGCGGGACTAGCGGTAAAGAGACCCAGTACTTC
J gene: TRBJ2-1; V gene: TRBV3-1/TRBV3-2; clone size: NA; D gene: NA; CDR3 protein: CASSQEWEVGSSSYNEQFF; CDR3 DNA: TGTGCCAGCAGCCAAGAATGGGAGGTGGGTAGCAGCTCCTACAATGAGCAGTTCTTC
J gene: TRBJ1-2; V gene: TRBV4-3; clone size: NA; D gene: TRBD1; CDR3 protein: CASSPSGQGAIFYGYTF; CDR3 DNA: TGCGCCAGCAGCCCGTCGGGACAGGGGGCGATTTTCTATGGCTACACCTTC
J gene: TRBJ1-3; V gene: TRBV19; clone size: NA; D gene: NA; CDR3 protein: CASSMSQGRTGNTIYF; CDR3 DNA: TGTGCCAGTAGTATGTCCCAGGGGAGAACTGGAAACACCATATATTTT
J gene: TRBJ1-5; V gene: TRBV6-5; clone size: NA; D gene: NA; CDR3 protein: CASSDPGQPQHF; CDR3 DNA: TGTGCCAGCAGCGACCCGGGTCAGCCCCAGCATTTT
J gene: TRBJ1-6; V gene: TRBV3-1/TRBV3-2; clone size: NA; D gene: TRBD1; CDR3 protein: CASSLLQGAGSPLHF; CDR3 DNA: TGTGCCAGCAGCCTGCTGCAGGGGGCCGGATCACCCCTCCACTTT
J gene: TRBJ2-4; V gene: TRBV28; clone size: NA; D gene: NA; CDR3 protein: CASSFEREGGRTKNIQYF; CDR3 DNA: TGTGCCAGCAGTTTCGAGAGGGAAGGGGGTAGGACCAAAAACATTCAGTACTTC
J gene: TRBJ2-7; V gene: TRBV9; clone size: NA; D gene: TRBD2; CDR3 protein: CASSPPTSGSFHEQYF; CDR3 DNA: TGTGCCAGCAGCCCGCCGACTAGCGGGAGTTTCCACGAGCAGTACTTC
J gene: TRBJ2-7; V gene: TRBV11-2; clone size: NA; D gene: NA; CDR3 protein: CASSFLQGSYEQYF; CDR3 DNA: TGTGCCAGCAGCTTTCTACAGGGAAGCTACGAGCAGTACTTC
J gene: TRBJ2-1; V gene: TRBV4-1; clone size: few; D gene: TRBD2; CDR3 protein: CASSQDPGLAGVEYNEQFF; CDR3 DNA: TGCGCCAGCAGCCAAGATCCGGGACTAGCGGGAGTTGAGTACAATGAGCAGTTCTTC
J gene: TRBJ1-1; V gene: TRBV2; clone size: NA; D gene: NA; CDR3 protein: CASKTQGNTEAFF; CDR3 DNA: TGTGCCAGTAAGACTCAGGGGAACACTGAAGCTTTCTTT
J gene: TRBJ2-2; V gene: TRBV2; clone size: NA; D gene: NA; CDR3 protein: CASTPFTGELFF; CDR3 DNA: TGTGCCAGCACCCCGTTTACCGGGGAGCTGTTTTTT
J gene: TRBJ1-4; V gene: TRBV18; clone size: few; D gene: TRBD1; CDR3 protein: CASSGQGGEKLFF; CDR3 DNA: TGTGCCAGCTCGGGACAGGGAGGTGAAAAACTGTTTTTT
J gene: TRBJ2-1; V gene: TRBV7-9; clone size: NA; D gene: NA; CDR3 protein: CASSLKFRVWGEQFF; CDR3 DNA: TGTGCCAGCAGCTTAAAATTTAGGGTATGGGGCGAGCAGTTCTTC
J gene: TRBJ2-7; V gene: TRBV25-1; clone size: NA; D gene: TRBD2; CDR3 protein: CASSQGRTSGRAGEQYF; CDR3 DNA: TGTGCCAGCAGTCAAGGCCGGACTAGCGGGAGGGCGGGCGAGCAGTACTTC
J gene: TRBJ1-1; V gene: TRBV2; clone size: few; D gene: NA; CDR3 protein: CASSVNGKAEAFF; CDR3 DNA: TGTGCCAGCAGTGTTAACGGTAAAGCTGAAGCTTTCTTT
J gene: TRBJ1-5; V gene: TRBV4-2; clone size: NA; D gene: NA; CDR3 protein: CASSRERGADNQPQHF; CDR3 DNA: TGTGCCAGCAGCCGGGAGCGGGGGGCCGACAATCAGCCCCAGCATTTT
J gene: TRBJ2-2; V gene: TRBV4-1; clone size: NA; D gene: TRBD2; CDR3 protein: CASSRWRERGTGELFF; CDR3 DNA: TGCGCCAGCAGCCGATGGAGGGAGCGGGGCACCGGGGAGCTGTTTTTT
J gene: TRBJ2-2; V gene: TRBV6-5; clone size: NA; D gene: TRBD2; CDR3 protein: CATTPGLVSPGELFF; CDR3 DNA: TGTGCCACCACCCCGGGACTAGTGTCCCCCGGGGAGCTGTTTTTT
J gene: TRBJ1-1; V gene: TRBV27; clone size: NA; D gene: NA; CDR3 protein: CASARRGNTEAFF; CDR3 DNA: TGTGCCAGCGCACGGAGGGGGAACACTGAAGCTTTCTTT
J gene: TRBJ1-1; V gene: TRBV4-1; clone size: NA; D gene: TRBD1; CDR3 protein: CASSHWTGQMNTEAFF; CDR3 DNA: TGCGCCAGCAGCCACTGGACAGGCCAAATGAACACTGAAGCTTTCTTT
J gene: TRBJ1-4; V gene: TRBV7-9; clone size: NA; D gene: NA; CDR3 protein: CASSLVSRGREKLFF; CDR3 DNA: TGTGCCAGCAGCTTAGTGTCCAGGGGACGTGAAAAACTGTTTTTT
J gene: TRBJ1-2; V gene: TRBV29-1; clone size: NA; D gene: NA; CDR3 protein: CSVAARATYGYTF; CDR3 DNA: TGCAGCGTTGCCGCCAGGGCAACCTATGGCTACACCTTC
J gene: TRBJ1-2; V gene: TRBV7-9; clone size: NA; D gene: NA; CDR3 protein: CASSDAGVGYTF; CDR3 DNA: TGTGCCAGCAGCGACGCGGGGGTAGGCTACACCTTC
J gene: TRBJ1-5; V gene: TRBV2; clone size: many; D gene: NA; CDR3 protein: CASRDDSQPQHF; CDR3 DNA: TGTGCCAGCAGAGACGACAGCCAGCCCCAGCATTTT
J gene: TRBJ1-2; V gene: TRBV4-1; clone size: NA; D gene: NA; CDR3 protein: CASSQEGGTDYGYTF; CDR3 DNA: TGCGCCAGCAGCCAAGAAGGAGGGACTGACTATGGCTACACCTTC
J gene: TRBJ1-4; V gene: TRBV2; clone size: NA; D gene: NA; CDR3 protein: CASSERSAVQKLFF; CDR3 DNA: TGTGCCAGCAGTGAACGCAGCGCCGTTCAAAAACTGTTTTTT
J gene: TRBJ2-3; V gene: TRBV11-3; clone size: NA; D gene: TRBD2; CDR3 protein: CASSLGASGGTDTQYF; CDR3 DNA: TGTGCCAGCAGCTTAGGGGCTAGCGGAGGCACAGATACGCAGTATTTT
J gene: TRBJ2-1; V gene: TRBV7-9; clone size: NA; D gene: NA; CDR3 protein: CAGSGEKSAGRSYNEQFF; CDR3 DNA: TGTGCCGGATCGGGGGAGAAGAGCGCCGGACGCTCCTACAATGAGCAGTTCTTC
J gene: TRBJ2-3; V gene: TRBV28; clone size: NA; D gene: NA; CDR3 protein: CASTGGTDTQYF; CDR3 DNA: TGTGCCAGCACCGGGGGCACAGATACGCAGTATTTT
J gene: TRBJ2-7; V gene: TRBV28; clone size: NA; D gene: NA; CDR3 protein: CASSLRTGGSLEQYF; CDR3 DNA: TGTGCCAGCAGTTTACGCACAGGCGGCTCACTTGAGCAGTACTTC
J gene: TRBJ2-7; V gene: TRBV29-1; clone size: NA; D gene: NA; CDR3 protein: CSVRGATYEQYF; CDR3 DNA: TGCAGCGTTCGGGGAGCGACCTACGAGCAGTACTTC